The 10 T cell receptor beta chains presented below share a single source sample, sequenced in a study of response to subunit inactivated influenza vaccine. Via MiXCR, TCRdb re-called the RT-PCR reads, giving one row per CDR3 protein. Here the sample spans around 540,000 distinct CDR3 sequences, about an eighth being singletons. This specimen consisted of PBMCs from blood, obtained on the day of vaccination. The receptor set was obtained from a man aged 50 to 59 who received an inactivated influenza vaccine.

In the case of this clonotype: One end of the junction is discordant with germline, which a read error may explain. J is TRBJ2-3 and V is TRBV7-3; D may be TRBD1 (5 bases). The CDR3 totals 14 residues. Looked up from germline, CDR1 is SGHTA and CDR2 is FQGTGA. The CDR3 loop is CASSRRQSTNTQYF. In DNA, the CDR3 is TGTGCCAGCAGCCGTCGACAGAGCACAAATACGCAGTATTTT.

In this sample, this clonotype turned up a few times. The chain has TRBV20-1 and TRBJ1-1; D gene ambiguous. The V end was cut by 1 base, the J end by 4 bases, with 7 bases between. The germline gives CDR1 DFQATT, CDR2 SNEGSKA (reference sequence). The length of the CDR3 is 12 residues. The CDR3 spells CSARVGPTEAFF. CDR3 bases: TGCAGTGCTAGAGTAGGGCCCACTGAAGCTTTCTTT.

This clonotype showed up many times. V gene TRBV5-1 combines with J gene TRBJ2-3, with 10 bases aligning to TRBD2. V shed 4 bases, J shed 6 bases, and the junction held 5 bases outside the gene matches. Germline assignment: CDR1 SGHRS and CDR2 YFSETQ. This CDR3 has 14 amino acids. The CDR3 sequence is CASSQGLAYDTQYF. The CDR3 DNA follows: TGCGCCAGCAGCCAGGGACTAGCGTACGATACGCAGTATTTT.

This clonotype was recorded a few times. The V and J genes are TRBV24-1 and TRBJ2-1, with TRBD2 matching over 11 bases. Per the germline V gene, CDR1 is KGHDR and CDR2 is SFDVKD. The CDR3 covers 20 residues. Germline trimming cut 7 bases from V and 0 bases from J; bases unmatched to any gene: 16. In nucleotides, the CDR3 is TGTGCCACCAGCACGGGGAGGACGGGACTAGCGGTCCCCTCCTACAATGAGCAGTTCTTC. This translates into CATSTGRTGLAVPSYNEQFF.

This clonotype was detected a few times. The J gene is TRBJ2-1, the V gene TRBV2, with D maybe TRBD1 (5 bases). Germline-derived CDR1 and CDR2 are SNHLY and FYNNEI. V lost 1 base, J lost 8 bases, and 18 bases lay in between. The CDR3 runs 16 residues. CDR3 nucleotide sequence: TGTGCCAGCAGTGAAGTCAGGGTGGACCTATGGGATGAGCAGTTCTTC. It translates to CASSEVRVDLWDEQFF.

This clonotype has only a few counts. The chain carries TRBV12-3 or TRBV12-4 and TRBJ2-3; 9 bases align to TRBD2. The CDR3 covers 15 residues. The trim removed 6 bases at V and 1 base at J, leaving 5 bases unmatched. The CDR3, as DNA: TGTGCCAGCAGAAAGGGACTAGCTGGCACAGATACGCAGTATTTT. Translated, it gives CASRKGLAGTDTQYF.

This clonotype was detected only a few times. This chain connects TRBV7-2 to TRBJ1-6; D is uncertain. Germline V CDR1 and CDR2: SGHTA, FQGNSA. The V and J ends lost 1 base and 14 bases respectively, with 18 bases between them. The CDR3 spans 15 residues. CDR3: CASSLGARNDLTLHF. The CDR3 bases are TGTGCCAGCAGCTTAGGGGCTCGAAACGATCTCACCCTCCACTTT.

The chain combines TRBV11-3 with TRBJ2-7; 10 nucleotides agree with TRBD2. The CDR3 consists of 16 residues. From germline, CDR1 is SGHNT and CDR2 YENEEA. V was pared by 6 bases and J by 1 base, with 9 bases of the junction left unmatched. CDR3 coding DNA: TGTGCCAGCAGTCTTCTAGCGGGAGTACGGTCCTACGAGCAGTACTTC. Amino acid sequence: CASSLLAGVRSYEQYF.

Ten or more counts support this clonotype. This rearrangement joins TRBV5-1 to TRBJ1-2; D is perhaps TRBD1 (5 bases). The length of the CDR3 is 14 residues. Germline V lookup: CDR1 SGHRS, CDR2 YFSETQ. V was cut by 0 bases and J by 7 bases, with 13 bases left in between. The CDR3 DNA follows: TGCGCCAGCAGCTTGGACAGGATAGGAAGTGGCTACACCTTC. Amino acids: CASSLDRIGSGYTF.

This clonotype came up a few times. V usage is TRBV12-3 or TRBV12-4 and J usage is TRBJ1-1; D is uncertain. V dropped 5 bases and J dropped 4 bases, with 11 bases sitting between them. The CDR3 totals 13 residues. CDR3 region: CASSPQILTEAFF. CDR3 coding DNA: TGTGCCAGCAGTCCGCAGATTCTCACTGAAGCTTTCTTT.